This T cell receptor beta chain was recovered during a study of Graves' ophthalmopathy and Graves' hyperthyroidism. Turning to this clonotype: At one end, the junction sequence differs from germline, possibly due to a read error.

The CDR3 is 13 amino acids. Per germline, CDR1 SGHTA and CDR2 FQGNSA. For repertoire sequencing, the TCR beta CDR3 regions were amplified from RNA transcripts. RT-PCR with HTBI primers came first, then second-round multiplex PCR. In TCRdb, the multiplex PCR reads were re-called with MiXCR into one record per CDR3 protein. Among approximately 700,000 distinct CDR3 sequences, roughly 40% were seen once, and the ten largest hold 44%. The TCR comes from an adult man with Graves' ophthalmopathy. Sequenced sample: peripheral blood. The gene calls are TRBV7-2 and TRBJ1-2, with D possibly matching TRBD1 (6 bases). The DNA of the CDR3 is TGTGCCAGCGGCTTTTGGGGGGCGTCTGGCTACACCTTC. Amino acids: CASGFWGASGYTF.